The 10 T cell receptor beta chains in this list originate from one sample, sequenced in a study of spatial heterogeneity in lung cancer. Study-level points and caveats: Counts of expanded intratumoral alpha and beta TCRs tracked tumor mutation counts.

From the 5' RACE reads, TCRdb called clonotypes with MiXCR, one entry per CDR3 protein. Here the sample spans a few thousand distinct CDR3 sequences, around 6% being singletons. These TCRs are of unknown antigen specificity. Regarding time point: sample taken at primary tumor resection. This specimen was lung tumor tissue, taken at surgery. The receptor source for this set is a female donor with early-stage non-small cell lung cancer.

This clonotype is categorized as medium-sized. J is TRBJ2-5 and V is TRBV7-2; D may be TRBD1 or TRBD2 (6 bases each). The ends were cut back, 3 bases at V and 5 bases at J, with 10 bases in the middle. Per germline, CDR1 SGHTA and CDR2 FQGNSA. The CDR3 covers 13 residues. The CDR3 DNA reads TGTGCCAGCAGCTTCGGGGGCCGGGAGACCCAGTACTTC. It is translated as CASSFGGRETQYF. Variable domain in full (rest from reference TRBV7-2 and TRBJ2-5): GAGVSQSPSNKVTEKGKDVELRCDPISGHTALYWYRQSLGQGLEFLIYFQGNSAPDKSGLPSDRFSAERTGGSVSTLTIQRTQQEDSAVYLCASSFGGRETQYFGPGTRLLVL.

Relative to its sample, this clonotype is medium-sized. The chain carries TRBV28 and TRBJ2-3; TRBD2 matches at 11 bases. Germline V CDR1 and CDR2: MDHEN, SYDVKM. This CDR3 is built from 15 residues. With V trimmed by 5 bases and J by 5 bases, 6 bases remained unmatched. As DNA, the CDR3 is TGTGCCAGCAGTGTAGCGGGAGGGCGGAAAGATACGCAGTATTTT. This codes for CASSVAGGRKDTQYF. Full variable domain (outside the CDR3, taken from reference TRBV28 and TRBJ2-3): DVKVTQSSRYLVKRTGEKVFLECVQDMDHENMFWYRQDPGLGLRLIYFSYDVKMKEKGDIPEGYSVSREKKERFSLILESASTNQTSMYLCASSVAGGRKDTQYFGPGTRLTVL.

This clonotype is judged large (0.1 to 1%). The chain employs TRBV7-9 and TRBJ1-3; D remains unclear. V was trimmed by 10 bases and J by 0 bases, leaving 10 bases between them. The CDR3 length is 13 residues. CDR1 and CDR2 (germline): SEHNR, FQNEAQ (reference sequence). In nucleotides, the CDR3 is TGTGCCATTCTGAGGGACTCTGGAAACACCATATATTTT. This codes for CAILRDSGNTIYF.

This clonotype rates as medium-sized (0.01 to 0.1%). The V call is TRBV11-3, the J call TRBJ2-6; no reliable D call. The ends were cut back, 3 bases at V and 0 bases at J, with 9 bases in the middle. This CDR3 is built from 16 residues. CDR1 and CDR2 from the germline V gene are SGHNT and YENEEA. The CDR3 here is CASSFPDLSGANVLTF. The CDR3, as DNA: TGTGCCAGCAGCTTCCCGGACCTCTCTGGGGCCAACGTCCTGACTTTC. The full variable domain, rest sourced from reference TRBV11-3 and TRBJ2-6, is EAGVVQSPRYKIIEKKQPVAFWCNPISGHNTLYWYLQNLGQGPELLIRYENEEAVDDSQLPKDRFSAERLKGVDSTLKIQPAELGDSAVYLCASSFPDLSGANVLTFGAGSRLTVL.

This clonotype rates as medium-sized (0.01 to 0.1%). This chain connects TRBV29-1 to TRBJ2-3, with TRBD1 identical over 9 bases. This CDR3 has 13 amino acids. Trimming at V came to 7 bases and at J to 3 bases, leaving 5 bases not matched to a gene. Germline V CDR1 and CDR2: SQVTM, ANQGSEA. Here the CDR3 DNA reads TGCAGCGGTGGGACAGGGTTGACAGATACGCAGTATTTT. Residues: CSGGTGLTDTQYF.

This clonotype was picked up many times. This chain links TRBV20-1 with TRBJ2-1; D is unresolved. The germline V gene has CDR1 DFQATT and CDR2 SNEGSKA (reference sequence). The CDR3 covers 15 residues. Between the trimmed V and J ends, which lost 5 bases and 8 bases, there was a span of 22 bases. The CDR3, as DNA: TGCAGTGCTGGACGTCGGGCAGTTGGTCGGGATGAGCAGTTCTTC. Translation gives CSAGRRAVGRDEQFF.

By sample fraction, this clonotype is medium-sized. The CDR3 loop reads CASRDLVSGKNIQYF. CDR3 DNA: TGTGCCAGCAGGGATCTTGTTAGTGGGAAAAACATTCAGTACTTC. The chain links TRBV6-5 to TRBJ2-4; D unclear. Germline values: CDR1 MNHEY, CDR2 SVGAGI. This CDR3 spans 15 amino acids. The V gene lost 6 bases and the J gene lost 4 bases, with 16 bases spanning the gap.

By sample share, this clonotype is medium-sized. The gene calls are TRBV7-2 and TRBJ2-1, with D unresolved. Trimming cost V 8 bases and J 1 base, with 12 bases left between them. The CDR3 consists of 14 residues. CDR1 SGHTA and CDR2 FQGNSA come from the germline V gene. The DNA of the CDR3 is TGTGCCAGCCATGCAGCGTTTTCCTACAATGAGCAGTTCTTC. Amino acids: CASHAAFSYNEQFF.

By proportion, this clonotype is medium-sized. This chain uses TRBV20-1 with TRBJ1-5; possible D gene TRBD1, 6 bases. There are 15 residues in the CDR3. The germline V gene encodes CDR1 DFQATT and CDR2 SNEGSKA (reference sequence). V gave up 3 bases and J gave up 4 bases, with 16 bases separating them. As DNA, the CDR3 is TGCAGTGCTAGTGGCAGGGGAGGAGAAAATCAGCCCCAGCATTTT. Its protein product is CSASGRGGENQPQHF.

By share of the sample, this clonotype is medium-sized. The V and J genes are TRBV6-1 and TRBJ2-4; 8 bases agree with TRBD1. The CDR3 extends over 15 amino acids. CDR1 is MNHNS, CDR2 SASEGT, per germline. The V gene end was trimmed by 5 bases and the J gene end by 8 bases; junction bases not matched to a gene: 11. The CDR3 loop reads CASSSAGGPLDIQYF. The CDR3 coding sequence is TGTGCCAGCAGTTCCGCAGGGGGCCCATTGGACATTCAGTACTTC.